These 10 T cell receptor beta chains came from one sample sequenced in a study of cytomegalovirus exposure and HLA in healthy donors (TCRdb year 2017). Library prep was done by the immunoSEQ multiplex PCR assay. The multiplex PCR relied on a mix of 60 forward primers for TCR Vbeta segments and 13 reverse primers for TCR Jbeta segments. This is the immuneACCESS table as TCRdb keeps it, with only in-frame sequences that have V and J called. A part of the clones is gone; compared with another copy, unresolved V genes explain less than half, and the rest is unexplained. This sample lists around 190,000 clones; around 73% were detected once. Approximately 2.5% of the sample belongs to the ten largest clones. Input material: PBMCs. These receptors originate from a man in his sixties in good health and CMV-seronegative.

This clone was observed a few times. V and J are TRBV20-1 and TRBJ2-5, with a possible D match to TRBD2 (6 bases). Germline lookup yields CDR1 DFQATT and CDR2 SNEGSKA (reference sequence). The V gene lost 3 bases and the J gene lost 12 bases, with 11 bases spanning the gap. The CDR3 is 10 amino acids. CDR3 in DNA: TGCAGTGCTAGGACTAGTAGAGAGTACTTC. Amino acid sequence: CSARTSREYF.

This chain connects TRBV5-1 to TRBJ2-7, with 7 positions matching TRBD2. V lost 0 bases, J lost 2 bases, and 8 bases stayed unmatched. This CDR3 region has 16 residues. Looked up from germline, CDR1 is SGHRS and CDR2 is YFSETQ. CDR3 coding DNA: TGCGCCAGCAGCTTGGAGCCGTTTGGACTAGCCTACGAGCAGTACTTC. Translated: CASSLEPFGLAYEQYF.

The gene calls are TRBV27 and TRBJ2-7; TRBD2 matches at 10 bases. This CDR3 spans 13 amino acids. J was trimmed by 1 base and V by 8 bases; bases with no gene match: 2. In germline, CDR1 is MNHEY, CDR2 SMNVEV (reference sequence). The CDR3 DNA reads TGTGCCAGCGGACTAGCGGAGTCCTACGAGCAGTACTTC. Its translation: CASGLAESYEQYF.

The CDR3 DNA sequence: TGTGCCAGCACAAGGGACATGAACACTGAAGCTTTCTTT. Protein product: CASTRDMNTEAFF. The rearrangement joins TRBV2 to TRBJ1-1; D may be TRBD1 (6 bases). The CDR3 runs 13 residues. From germline, CDR1 is SNHLY and CDR2 FYNNEI. V was cut by 7 bases and J by 0 bases, with 9 bases left in between.

The chain has TRBV11-2 and TRBJ2-5; TRBD1 matches 7 bases. CDR1 is SGHAT, CDR2 FQNNGV, per germline. J lost 5 bases, V lost 0 bases, and 3 bases had no gene match. The CDR3 length is 14 residues. CDR3 protein: CASSLETRGETQYF. CDR3 nucleotide sequence: TGTGCCAGCAGCTTAGAAACCAGGGGGGAGACCCAGTACTTC.

The rearrangement joins TRBV5-5 to TRBJ2-5, with 9 positions matching TRBD1. CDR3 length: 16 amino acids. V gave up 3 bases and J gave up 5 bases; unmatched junction bases: 11. CDR1 is SGHKS, CDR2 YYEKEE, per germline (reference sequence). CDR3 nucleotide sequence: TGTGCCAGCAGCTACCGCCTGACAGGGGGAAGGGAGACCCAGTACTTC. This codes for CASSYRLTGGRETQYF.

V and J are TRBV30 and TRBJ2-7; 8 bases are shared with TRBD2. With V trimmed by 4 bases and J by 5 bases, 10 bases remained unmatched. The CDR3 runs 14 residues. Germline V gene sequence: CDR1 GTSNPN, CDR2 SVGIG (reference sequence). This chain's CDR3 is CAWKGGGSPDEQYF. CDR3 in DNA: TGTGCCTGGAAGGGCGGGGGGTCTCCGGACGAGCAGTACTTC.

V usage is TRBV7-3 and J usage is TRBJ1-3; D may be TRBD1 (5 bases). The CDR3 length is 16 residues. Germline-derived CDR1 and CDR2 are SGHTA and FQGTGA. V gave up 0 bases and J gave up 2 bases, with 11 bases separating them. The CDR3 DNA is TGTGCCAGCAGCTTAACGGGGGGTTCTCCTGGAAACACCATATATTTT. Amino acid sequence: CASSLTGGSPGNTIYF.

The V call is TRBV6-5, the J call TRBJ1-6; 8 nucleotides align to TRBD1. V lost 6 bases, J lost 10 bases, and 11 bases stayed unmatched. CDR1 and CDR2 (germline): MNHEY, SVGAGI. This CDR3 contains 15 residues. This CDR3 is CASSPLGQESSPLHF. The CDR3 nucleotides are TGTGCCAGCAGCCCCTTGGGACAGGAGTCATCACCCCTCCACTTT.

The chain is built from TRBV25-1 and TRBJ2-5; D may be TRBD1 (5 bases). The J call may be incorrect, as the DNA end agrees better with TRBJ2-7. The CDR3 spans 14 residues. Germline V gene data show CDR1 as MGHDK and CDR2 as SYGVNS. The CDR3 reads CASSRQLDSYEQYF. In nucleotides, the CDR3 is TGTGCCAGCAGCCGACAGCTCGACTCCTACGAGCAGTACTTC.